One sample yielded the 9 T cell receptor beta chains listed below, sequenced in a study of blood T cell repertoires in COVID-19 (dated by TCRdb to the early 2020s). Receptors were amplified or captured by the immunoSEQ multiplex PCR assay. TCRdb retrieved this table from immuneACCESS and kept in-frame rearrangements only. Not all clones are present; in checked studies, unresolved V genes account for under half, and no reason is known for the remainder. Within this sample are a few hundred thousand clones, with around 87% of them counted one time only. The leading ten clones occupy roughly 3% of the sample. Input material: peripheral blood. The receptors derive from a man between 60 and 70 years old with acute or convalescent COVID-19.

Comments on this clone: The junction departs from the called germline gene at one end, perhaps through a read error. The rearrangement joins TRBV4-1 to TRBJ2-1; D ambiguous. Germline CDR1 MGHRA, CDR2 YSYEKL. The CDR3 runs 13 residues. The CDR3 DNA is TGCGCCAGCAGCCAAGATAATGTGGTAGAGCGGTTCTTC. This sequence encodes CASSQDNVVERFF.

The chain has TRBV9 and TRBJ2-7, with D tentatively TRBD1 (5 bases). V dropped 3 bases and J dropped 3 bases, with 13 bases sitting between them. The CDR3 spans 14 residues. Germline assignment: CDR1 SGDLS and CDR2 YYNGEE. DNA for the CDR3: TGTGCCAGCAGCGCCCTGGGGCAGGGCTACGAGCAGTACTTC. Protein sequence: CASSALGQGYEQYF.

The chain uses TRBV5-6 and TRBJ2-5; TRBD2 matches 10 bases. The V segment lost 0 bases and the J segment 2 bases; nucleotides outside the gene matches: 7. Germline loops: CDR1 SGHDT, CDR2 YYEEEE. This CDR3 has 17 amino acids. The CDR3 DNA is TGTGCCAGCAGCTTGGCCTTTGGACTAGCGGATCAAGAGACCCAGTACTTC. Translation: CASSLAFGLADQETQYF.

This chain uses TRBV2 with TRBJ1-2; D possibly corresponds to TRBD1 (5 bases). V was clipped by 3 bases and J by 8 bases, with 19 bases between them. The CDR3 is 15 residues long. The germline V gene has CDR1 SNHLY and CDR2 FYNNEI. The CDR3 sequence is CASSDPGRVKGGYTF. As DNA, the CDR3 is TGTGCCAGCAGTGACCCTGGACGGGTAAAGGGGGGCTACACCTTC.

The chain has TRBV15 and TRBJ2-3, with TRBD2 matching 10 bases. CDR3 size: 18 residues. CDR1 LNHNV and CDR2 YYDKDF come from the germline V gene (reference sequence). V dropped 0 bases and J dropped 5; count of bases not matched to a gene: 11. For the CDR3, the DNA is TGTGCCACCAGCAGAGACAGATCTAGCGGGGGACGGGGAGATACGCAGTATTTT. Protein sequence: CATSRDRSSGGRGDTQYF.

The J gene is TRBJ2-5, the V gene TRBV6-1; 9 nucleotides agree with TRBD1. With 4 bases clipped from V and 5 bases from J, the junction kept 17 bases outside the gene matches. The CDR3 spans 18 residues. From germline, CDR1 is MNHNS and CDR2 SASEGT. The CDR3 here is CASSVGMLRDRVRETQYF. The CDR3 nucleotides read TGTGCCAGCAGTGTTGGGATGCTCCGGGACAGGGTCCGGGAGACCCAGTACTTC.

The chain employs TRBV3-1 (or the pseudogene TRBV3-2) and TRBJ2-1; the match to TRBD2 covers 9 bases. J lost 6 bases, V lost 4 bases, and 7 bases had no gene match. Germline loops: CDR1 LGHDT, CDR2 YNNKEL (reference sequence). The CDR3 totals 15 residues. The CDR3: CASSPIAGVTNEQFF. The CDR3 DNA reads TGTGCCAGCAGCCCTATAGCGGGGGTTACCAATGAGCAGTTCTTC.

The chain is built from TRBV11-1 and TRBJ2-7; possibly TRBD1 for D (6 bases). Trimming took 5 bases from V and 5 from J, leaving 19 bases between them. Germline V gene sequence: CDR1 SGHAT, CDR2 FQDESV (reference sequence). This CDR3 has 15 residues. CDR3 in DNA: TGTGCCAGCAGCCGGCCAGGGGCTTATGGTAACGAGCAGTACTTC. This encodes CASSRPGAYGNEQYF.

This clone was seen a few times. The CDR3 DNA is TGTGCCTCAACCGTAAAAGGGGGTATGGGGCAGGAGGCTTTCTTT. It translates to CASTVKGGMGQEAFF. The chain employs TRBV6-5 and TRBJ1-1; TRBD1 might be the D (6 bases). The V gene's germline CDR1 is MNHEY and CDR2 SVGAGI. The CDR3 has 15 residues. V lost 11 bases and J 11 bases, leaving 30 bases between the germline ends.